The 32 T cell receptor beta chains presented below share a single source sample, sequenced in a study of T cells in women clearing cervical HPV infection. The protocol was immunoSEQ multiplex PCR, while the TCRdb copy is restricted to in-frame clones and leaves out a portion. This sample carries fewer than 35,000 clones, with around 20% going to the ten biggest clones. The specimen was blood buffy coat. All receptors derive from a woman aged 18 to 75 with a cervical HPV16 infection that either progressed to CIN3+ or cleared (not recorded which).

As regards this clone: The sequenced fragment ends 3 residues before the CDR3 boundary, so the rest is inferred from the germline J gene. The gene calls are TRBV19 and TRBJ2-4, with 10 bases lining up with TRBD1. Germline CDR1 is LNHDA and CDR2 is SQIVND (reference sequence). The CDR3 sequence is 13 residues long. The sequenced part of the CDR3 DNA is TGTGCCAGTAAGACAGGGGGCGTCTATGGT. Protein product: CASKTGGVYG. The entire CDR3 protein is CASKTGGVYGQYF.

To note about this clone: The read terminates 3 residues ahead of where the CDR3 ends, so the germline J gene completes it. The genes are TRBV7-3 and TRBJ2-1, with 12 positions matching TRBD2. Germline V lookup: CDR1 SGHTA, CDR2 FQGTGA. V lost 5 bases to trimming and J lost 5 bases; unmatched junction nucleotides: 4. The length of the CDR3 is 15 residues. The chain's CDR3 is CASSRGLAGHNEQFF. Incomplete CDR3 DNA: TGTGCCAGCAGCCGCGGACTAGCGGGACACAATGAG.

A word on this clone: The read comes to an end 3 residues before the CDR3 does, leaving the germline J gene to fill in the end. The chain is built from TRBV30 and TRBJ1-3, with D unclear. V was shortened by 5 bases and J by 0 bases, with 11 bases between the two germline ends. The CDR3 has 14 amino acids. Germline values: CDR1 GTSNPN, CDR2 SVGIG (reference sequence). The covered CDR3 bases are TGTGCCTGGTCGAGGCTTATCTCTGGAAACACC. This encodes CAWSRLISGNT. The entire CDR3 reads CAWSRLISGNTIYF. Looking up the rest from reference TRBV30 and TRBJ1-3 gives the full variable domain: SQTIHQWPATLVQPVGSPLSLECTVEGTSNPNLYWYRQAAGRGLQLLFYSVGIGQISSEVPQNLSASRPQDRQFILSSKKLLLSDSGFYLCAWSRLISGNTIYFGEGSWLTVV.

A remark on this clone: The CDR3 end is not reached by the read, which stops 3 residues before it; the germline J gene fills it in. The chain has TRBV30 and TRBJ2-3; a weak D match, TRBD2 (5 bases). The CDR3 loop spans 15 amino acids. CDR1 GTSNPN and CDR2 SVGIG come from the germline V gene (reference sequence). The sequenced part of the CDR3 DNA is TGTGCCTGGGTAGAGGCGGGCCAAAGGTGGGAGACG. Its protein product is CAWVEAGQRWET. In full, the CDR3 is CAWVEAGQRWETQYF.

A word on this clone: Read data end 3 residues before the CDR3 end; the end is taken from the germline J gene. The rearrangement uses TRBV7-2 and TRBJ2-2, with D uncertain. The CDR3 length is 13 residues. The germline CDR1 and CDR2 sequences are SGHTA and FQGNSA. The CDR3 bases that were read are TGTGCCAGCAGCTCTTCCTATAATTCACCG. This gives the protein CASSSSYNSP. The full CDR3 is CASSSSYNSPLFF.

Details on this clone: The CDR3 extends 3 residues past the end of the read, so its final part is completed from the germline J gene. The chain links TRBV18 to TRBJ1-2; tentative D call: TRBD1 (5 bases). This CDR3 is built from 16 residues. Germline V gene data show CDR1 as KGHSH and CDR2 as LQKENI. Trimming took off 0 bases at V and 6 bases at J, with 17 bases between the two ends. This chain's CDR3 is CASSPPRVGTGHGYTF. The DNA read from the CDR3 is TGTGCCAGCTCACCACCTCGGGTCGGCACAGGTCATGGC. Based on the CDR3 plus reference TRBV18 and TRBJ1-2, the full variable domain is NAGVMQNPRHLVRRRGQEARLRCSPMKGHSHVYWYRQLPEEGLKFMVYLQKENIIDESGMPKERFSAEFPKEGPSILRIQQVVRGDSAAYFCASSPPRVGTGHGYTFGSGTRLTVV.

As concerns this clone: Read data end 3 residues before the CDR3 end; the end is taken from the germline J gene. V usage is TRBV11-2 and J usage is TRBJ2-7; the D gene is possibly TRBD1 (6 bases). This CDR3 spans 15 amino acids. The V gene's germline CDR1 is SGHAT and CDR2 FQNNGV. Deletions cut 5 bases from V and 6 bases from J, with 20 bases between. The CDR3 protein is CASSPTGPQVGEQYF. The sequenced part of the CDR3 DNA is TGTGCCAGCAGCCCTACAGGGCCCCAGGTGGGCGAG.

For this clone: The read ends 3 residues before the CDR3 terminus; that terminus is restored from the germline J gene. The chain employs TRBV11-2 and TRBJ1-4; D is unresolved. Germline V gene data show CDR1 as SGHAT and CDR2 as FQNNGV. The CDR3 has 13 residues. Partial CDR3 DNA: TGTGCCAGCAGCTTTTATGTGGACTCACCA. It yields the protein CASSFYVDSP. The full CDR3 reads CASSFYVDSPLFF. The variable domain in full, completed from reference TRBV11-2 and TRBJ1-4, reads EAGVAQSPRYKIIEKRQSVAFWCNPISGHATLYWYQQILGQGPKLLIQFQNNGVVDDSQLPKDRFSAERLKGVDSTLKIQPAKLEDSAVYLCASSFYVDSPLFFGSGTQLSVL.

As regards this clone: The read terminates 3 residues ahead of where the CDR3 ends, so the germline J gene completes it. The gene calls are TRBV4-2 and TRBJ1-1; D might be TRBD1 (5 bases). Trimming stripped 3 bases from V and 5 bases from J, with 13 bases between. The germline V gene encodes CDR1 LGHNA and CDR2 YNFKEQ. This CDR3 has 14 residues. CDR3 sequence: CASSQASGGTEAFF. The CDR3 bases that were read are TGTGCCAGCAGCCAGGCCTCGGGGGGGACTGAA.

For this clone: With the read ending 3 residues before the CDR3 end, the germline J gene is used to fill in that end. This chain links TRBV4-1 with TRBJ1-1; D might be TRBD1 (5 bases). Trimming pared 5 bases from V and 1 base from J, leaving 14 bases between. This CDR3 comprises 15 residues. Germline V CDR1 and CDR2: MGHRA, YSYEKL. CDR3 DNA (partial): TGCGCCAGCAGCTCCCCACAGGCCAGGAACACTGAA. Encoded protein: CASSSPQARNTE. The whole CDR3 sequence reads CASSSPQARNTEAFF.

As to this clone: The read terminates 3 residues ahead of where the CDR3 ends, so the germline J gene completes it. This rearrangement joins TRBV20-1 to TRBJ2-7; 8 bases are shared with TRBD1. The length of the CDR3 is 16 residues. In germline, CDR1 is DFQATT, CDR2 SNEGSKA (reference sequence). The ends lost 5 bases at V and 5 bases at J; junction bases unmatched: 17. The covered CDR3 bases are TGCAGTGCTGTGCCTCCTCACGGGACAGGTAACCACGAG. Protein product: CSAVPPHGTGNHE. The CDR3 as a whole reads CSAVPPHGTGNHEQYF.

In regard to this clone: Read sequence stops 3 residues before the CDR3 end, and the germline J gene provides the missing end. V gene TRBV18 combines with J gene TRBJ2-1, with D possibly being TRBD2 (6 bases). Per the germline V gene, CDR1 is KGHSH and CDR2 is LQKENI. Trimming left V 8 bases short and J 8 bases short, with 19 bases between. CDR3 length: 14 amino acids. Here the CDR3 reads CASLSLTSVHEQFF. CDR3 bases read: TGTGCCAGCCTAAGCCTGACTAGTGTACATGAG.

On this clone: The missing CDR3 end, 3 residues past where the read stops, is filled in from the germline J gene. The rearrangement uses TRBV20-1 and TRBJ1-5; D perhaps matches TRBD1 (6 bases). V lost 0 bases and J lost 3, with 12 bases in between. The germline V gene has CDR1 DFQATT and CDR2 SNEGSKA (reference sequence). CDR3 length equals 15 residues. Incomplete CDR3 DNA: TGCAGTGCTAGAGAATTTGGGGGGGCCAATCAGCCC. Amino acids: CSAREFGGANQP. From start to end, the CDR3 is CSAREFGGANQPQHF.

To note about this clone: The sequenced fragment ends 3 residues before the CDR3 boundary, so the rest is inferred from the germline J gene. This sequence joins TRBV20-1 and TRBJ2-3; 10 bases match TRBD2. Trimming cost V 1 base and J 2 bases; bases outside gene matches: 6. The germline gives CDR1 DFQATT, CDR2 SNEGSKA (reference sequence). The CDR3 runs to 16 residues. The CDR3 here is CSARVGLAGVTDTQYF. The CDR3 bases that were read are TGCAGTGCTAGAGTGGGCCTAGCGGGGGTCACAGATACG.

A word on this clone: The read ends 3 residues before the CDR3 terminus; that terminus is restored from the germline J gene. V and J are TRBV19 and TRBJ2-4, with TRBD1 matching over 10 bases. The CDR3 is 15 amino acids. Germline V lookup: CDR1 LNHDA, CDR2 SQIVND (reference sequence). CDR3 in amino acids: CASSIGGQGGRGQYF. The CDR3 bases that were read are TGTGCCAGTAGTATTGGAGGACAGGGGGGCCGGGGT.

Notes on this clone: Germline is not matched at one junction end, which may reflect a read error. CDR3 bases read: TGCGCCAGCAGCCAAGCACAGGGGGCGCCCTACGAG. It translates to CASSQAQGAPYE. The CDR3 in its entirety is CASSQAQGAPYEQYF. This chain joins TRBV4-2 and TRBJ2-7, with 9 positions matching TRBD1. The missing CDR3 end, 3 residues past where the read stops, is filled in from the germline J gene. The CDR3 totals 15 residues. Germline CDR1 LGHNA, CDR2 YNFKEQ.

Comments on this clone: Read sequence stops 3 residues before the CDR3 end, and the germline J gene provides the missing end. The J gene is TRBJ2-3, the V gene TRBV2, with D uncertain. Trimming stripped 8 bases from V and 1 base from J, with 10 bases between. Germline V gene sequence: CDR1 SNHLY, CDR2 FYNNEI. The CDR3 consists of 13 residues. The CDR3 protein is CASRRMGTDTQYF. The sequenced CDR3 bases are TGTGCCAGCCGGCGGATGGGCACAGATACG. The whole variable domain, remainder taken from reference TRBV2 and TRBJ2-3, is EPEVTQTPSHQVTQMGQEVILRCVPISNHLYFYWYRQILGQKVEFLVSFYNNEISEKSEIFDDQFSVERPDGSNFTLKIRSTKLEDSAMYFCASRRMGTDTQYFGPGTRLTVL.

Note on this clone: Coverage ceases 3 residues before the CDR3 finishes, and the germline J gene fills in the end. The chain joins TRBV19 to TRBJ2-2; no definite D call. V dropped 4 bases and J dropped 3 bases, with 3 bases sitting between them. This CDR3 is 12 amino acids long. The V gene's germline CDR1 is LNHDA and CDR2 SQIVND (reference sequence). CDR3 region: CASSTDTGELFF. Partial CDR3 DNA: TGTGCCAGTAGTACGGACACCGGGGAG.

Comments on this clone: Germline is not matched at one junction end, which may reflect a read error. The read finishes 3 residues shy of the CDR3 end, and the germline J gene is used to complete it. The J gene is TRBJ1-2, the V gene TRBV7-9, with TRBD1 matching over 8 bases. The CDR3 has 13 amino acids. Germline assignment: CDR1 SEHNR and CDR2 FQNEAQ (reference sequence). CDR3 residues: CASSPQGADGYTF. The part of the CDR3 DNA that was read is TGTGCCAGCAGCCCCCAGGGGGCGGATGGG.

About this clone itself: The read comes to an end 3 residues before the CDR3 does, leaving the germline J gene to fill in the end. This rearrangement joins TRBV20-1 to TRBJ2-2; the D gene is possibly TRBD2 (5 bases). There are 14 residues in the CDR3. V lost 4 bases to trimming and J lost 0 bases, with 9 bases between them. In germline, CDR1 is DFQATT, CDR2 SNEGSKA (reference sequence). The CDR3 bases that were read are TGCAGTGCTAAGATGACTACGAACACCGGGGAG. It translates to CSAKMTTNTGE. From start to end, the CDR3 is CSAKMTTNTGELFF.

For this clone: The CDR3 is cut off 3 residues early in the read; its end comes from the germline J gene. The gene calls are TRBV18 and TRBJ2-6; 8 bases map to TRBD2. The CDR3 is made up of 16 amino acids. V trimming: 5 bases; J trimming: 3 bases; junction bases outside the gene matches: 6. CDR1 is KGHSH, CDR2 LQKENI, per germline. The covered CDR3 bases are TGTGCCAGCTCAGCAAGGACTAGCCTTGGGGCCAACGTC. Its translation: CASSARTSLGANV. The whole CDR3 protein is CASSARTSLGANVLTF. Full variable domain (outside the CDR3, taken from reference TRBV18 and TRBJ2-6): NAGVMQNPRHLVRRRGQEARLRCSPMKGHSHVYWYRQLPEEGLKFMVYLQKENIIDESGMPKERFSAEFPKEGPSILRIQQVVRGDSAAYFCASSARTSLGANVLTFGAGSRLTVL.

Regarding this clone: The read ends 3 residues early relative to the CDR3; the germline J gene fills the gap. The V call is TRBV12-3 or TRBV12-4, the J call TRBJ2-2, with 9 bases fitting TRBD1. This CDR3 is 15 amino acids long. V dropped 6 bases and J dropped 5; count of bases not matched to a gene: 7. The part of the CDR3 DNA that was read is TGTGCCAGCAGCCAGGGACAGGGCCGAACCGGGGAG. Encoded protein: CASSQGQGRTGE. The complete CDR3 reads CASSQGQGRTGELFF.

CDR3 bases read: TGCGCCAGCAGCTTGGGTGGGGCTGGGGCCAACGTG. Translation gives CASSLGGAGANV. The entire CDR3 reads CASSLGGAGANVLFF. The chain carries TRBV5-1 and TRBJ2-2, with D possibly TRBD1 on 5 matching bases. Read coverage stops 3 residues before the CDR3 terminus; the germline J gene supplies the remainder. The CDR3 consists of 15 residues. Germline CDR1 and CDR2: SGHRS and YFSETQ.

Worth noting for this clone: The read finishes 3 residues shy of the CDR3 end, and the germline J gene is used to complete it. The chain employs TRBV7-2 and TRBJ1-2; weak D call: TRBD1 (5 bases). This CDR3 spans 13 amino acids. CDR1 is SGHTA, CDR2 FQGNSA, per germline. Incomplete CDR3 DNA: TGTGCCAGCAGCGGGACTGTCTCAAAGATC. This encodes CASSGTVSKI. The complete CDR3 sequence is CASSGTVSKIYTF.

Notes on this clone: With the read ending 3 residues before the CDR3 end, the germline J gene is used to fill in that end. The chain carries TRBV7-9 and TRBJ2-4; TRBD2 agrees at 8 bases. There are 15 residues in the CDR3. Germline-derived CDR1 and CDR2 are SEHNR and FQNEAQ (reference sequence). The CDR3 DNA, read in part, is TGTGCCAGCAGCCCCTCGGGGGGGGGTCTCGGCGGT. Its protein is CASSPSGGGLGG. The whole CDR3 sequence reads CASSPSGGGLGGQYF.

Regarding this clone: Relative to the germline gene, one junction end is altered; a read error may explain this. Other nucleotide sequences in the sample specify the same CDR3. This CDR3 is CARSKEGQLRSGNTIYF. CDR3 DNA, as far as it was read: TGTGCCCGATCTAAGGAGGGGCAACTTAGAAGTGGAAACACT. The rearrangement uses TRBV30 and TRBJ1-3; a weak D match, TRBD1 (5 bases). Read data end 3 residues before the CDR3 end; the end is taken from the germline J gene. The germline CDR1 and CDR2 sequences are GTSNPN and SVGIG (reference sequence). The CDR3 spans 17 residues. The full variable domain, with the rest looked up from reference TRBV30 and TRBJ1-3, is SQTIHQWPATLVQPVGSPLSLECTVEGTSNPNLYWYRQAAGRGLQLLFYSVGIGQISSEVPQNLSASRPQDRQFILSSKKLLLSDSGFYLCARSKEGQLRSGNTIYFGEGSWLTVV.

Comment on this clone: The CDR3 end is not reached by the read, which stops 3 residues before it; the germline J gene fills it in. V is TRBV20-1 and J is TRBJ2-3, with a possible D match to TRBD2 (7 bases). The germline V gene encodes CDR1 DFQATT and CDR2 SNEGSKA (reference sequence). The length of the CDR3 is 12 residues. Trimming took off 8 bases at V and 5 bases at J, with 14 bases between the two ends. The sequenced CDR3 bases are TGCAGTCTCAGAGGGGGGGGAGATACG. Its protein is CSLRGGGDT. The whole CDR3 protein reads CSLRGGGDTQYF.

Of note for this clone: The CDR3 extends 3 residues past the end of the read, so its final part is completed from the germline J gene. This sequence joins TRBV2 and TRBJ2-2, with 9 bases matching TRBD1. Germline V gene sequence: CDR1 SNHLY, CDR2 FYNNEI. The CDR3 totals 14 residues. This chain's CDR3 is CASGPRTGDSPLFF. CDR3 DNA, as far as it was read: TGTGCCAGCGGCCCGAGGACAGGGGACTCACCG.

About this clone itself: Sequencing ends 3 residues short of the CDR3 end; the germline J gene provides the rest. V is TRBV2 and J is TRBJ2-7; D remains unclear. In germline, CDR1 is SNHLY, CDR2 FYNNEI. The CDR3 extends over 13 amino acids. V lost 4 bases and J 3 bases, leaving 10 bases between the germline ends. The covered CDR3 bases are TGTGCCAGCAGTGGGTCAGAGATCTACGAG. Translated: CASSGSEIYE. The whole CDR3 reads CASSGSEIYEQYF.

In regard to this clone: The observed sequence ends 3 residues before the CDR3 terminus, with the missing tail filled in from the germline J gene. V is TRBV7-2 and J is TRBJ2-3; TRBD2 aligns across 8 bases. Trimming removed 2 bases from V and 1 base from J; junction bases left unmatched: 2. Germline loops: CDR1 SGHTA, CDR2 FQGNSA. The CDR3 spans 15 residues. CDR3 DNA (partial): TGTGCCAGCAGCTTATCAGCGGGGGGCACAGATACG. Amino acid sequence: CASSLSAGGTDT. The full CDR3 protein reads CASSLSAGGTDTQYF.

Note on this clone: Read coverage stops 3 residues before the CDR3 terminus; the germline J gene supplies the remainder. This rearrangement joins TRBV24-1 to TRBJ2-5, with D tentatively TRBD1 (5 bases). Germline V lookup: CDR1 KGHDR, CDR2 SFDVKD. V was cut by 4 bases and J by 7 bases, with 15 bases left in between. CDR3 length: 14 residues. CDR3 DNA, as far as it was read: TGTGCCACCAGTGACCCTACTATTCAGGGGACC. This codes for CATSDPTIQGT. The CDR3 in its entirety is CATSDPTIQGTQYF.

A word on this clone: The CDR3 end lies 3 residues beyond the end of the read and is filled in from the germline J gene. The chain is built from TRBV10-3 and TRBJ2-7; the D gene is possibly TRBD1 (5 bases). The length of the CDR3 is 15 residues. Trimming shortened V by 0 bases and J by 1 base, and 10 bases separated the two germline ends. CDR1 and CDR2 from the germline V gene are ENHRY and SYGVKD. The sequenced part of the CDR3 DNA is TGTGCCATCAGTGAGTCGACCGGACAATCCTACGAG. Its protein is CAISESTGQSYE. The CDR3 in full is CAISESTGQSYEQYF.